These T cell receptor beta chains were read from a single sample in a study of T cells in localized non-small cell lung cancer. TCRdb's copy holds only in-frame clones and misses some; the assay was immunoSEQ multiplex PCR. The sample holds about 20,000 clones, 70% to 90% seen once. The sample here was peripheral blood, taken before any cancer treatment. The receptors come from a male donor older than 55 with stage I squamous cell lung carcinoma. Both conserved end residues are part of each CDR3. The order of the fields is V gene, D gene, J gene, clone size, CDR3 DNA, CDR3 protein. D genes are given only for firm matches. Rows give clone size only sometimes, using once, few, many, or a class for an expanded clone.

TRBV2,-,TRBJ1-5,-,TGTGCCAGCAGATATACAAGGGATAGCAATCAGCCCCAGCATTTT,CASRYTRDSNQPQHF
TRBV29-1,TRBD1,TRBJ1-1,once,TGCAGCGTCTGTCAGGGGGCGGACACTGAAGCTTTCTTT,CSVCQGADTEAFF
TRBV27,-,TRBJ1-1,-,TGTGCCAGCAGTTCGAACGGTGGCATGAACACTGAAGCTTTCTTT,CASSSNGGMNTEAFF
TRBV5-1,TRBD1,TRBJ1-1,-,TGCGCCAGCCACAGGGGGGAGGGGGCTGAAGCTTTCTTT,CASHRGEGAEAFF
TRBV27,-,TRBJ1-4,-,TGTGCCAGCAGTTTATCTTGGGCAACTAATGAAAAACTGTTTTTT,CASSLSWATNEKLFF
TRBV4-2,-,TRBJ1-4,-,TGTGCCAGCAGCCAAGGGACTGAAGAAAAACTGTTTTTT,CASSQGTEEKLFF
TRBV19,-,TRBJ1-1,-,TGTGCCAGTAGTATCAATTGGGGGAACACTGAAGCTTTCTTT,CASSINWGNTEAFF
TRBV19,TRBD1,TRBJ2-3,-,TGTGCCAGTAGTATAAACAGGGGGCTCGGGACAGATACGCAGTATTTT,CASSINRGLGTDTQYF
TRBV30,-,TRBJ1-1,few,TGTGCCTGGAGTGTAAAAGGAACCAACACTGAAGCTTTCTTT,CAWSVKGTNTEAFF
TRBV7-2,-,TRBJ2-5,-,TGTGCCAGCAGCTCCCAAGGGGGACGGTCGTACCAAGAGACCCAGTACTTC,CASSSQGGRSYQETQYF
TRBV7-2,-,TRBJ2-7,-,TGTGCCAGCAGCTTAGTCTTCAGGGAGCAGTACTTC,CASSLVFREQYF
TRBV9,-,TRBJ2-3,-,TGTGCCAGCAGCGTACCCCTCGAGCCGGGAAGGACAGATACGCAGTATTTT,CASSVPLEPGRTDTQYF
TRBV7-9,TRBD1,TRBJ1-2,-,TGTGCCAGCAGCTCGGGACAGGCCTCTAACTATGGCTACACCTTC,CASSSGQASNYGYTF
TRBV2,TRBD1,TRBJ2-1,-,TGTGCCAGCAATTCAGGGACAGGGGCCGATGAGCAGTTCTTC,CASNSGTGADEQFF
TRBV5-1,-,TRBJ2-5,-,TGCGCCAGCAGCATCGTGGGAGCTCTCCAAGAGACCCAGTACTTC,CASSIVGALQETQYF
TRBV30,-,TRBJ1-1,-,TGTGCCTGGAGTGTTGTTGGGACTGAAGCTTTCTTT,CAWSVVGTEAFF
TRBV27,TRBD1,TRBJ1-6,-,TGTGCCAGCAGTTCATCCATGAGGGGGCGGAATTCACCCCTCCACTTT,CASSSSMRGRNSPLHF
TRBV5-1,-,TRBJ2-3,-,TGCGCCAGCAGCTTGGGACAGAGCACAGATACGCAGTATTTT,CASSLGQSTDTQYF
TRBV7-8,TRBD1,TRBJ2-2,-,TGTGCCAGCGTCTCCGGGACAGTCAACACCGGGGAGCTGTTTTTT,CASVSGTVNTGELFF
TRBV19,-,TRBJ2-2,-,TGTGCCAGTAGTCCGTTCAGGGTGAACACCGGGGAGCTGTTTTTT,CASSPFRVNTGELFF
TRBV6-5,-,TRBJ2-7,-,TGTGCCAGCCAGGGACTCCGGTCCTACGAGCAGTACTTC,CASQGLRSYEQYF
TRBV28,-,TRBJ1-2,-,TGTGCCAGCAGTTCCACATGGCGTGGGGGTCGAGGAAGCTACACCTTC,CASSSTWRGGRGSYTF
TRBV4-3,-,TRBJ1-1,once,TGCGCCAGCAGCCCAAATAGACAGCTGTCAACTGAAGCTTTCTTT,CASSPNRQLSTEAFF
TRBV7-2,TRBD2,TRBJ2-3,-,TGTGCCAGCAGCCGGACTAGTTCAGATACGCAGTATTTT,CASSRTSSDTQYF
TRBV19,-,TRBJ1-1,once,TGTGCCAGTAGTGTCCATCCCCGACAGCTGACTGAAGCTTTCTTT,CASSVHPRQLTEAFF
TRBV28,-,TRBJ1-1,-,TGTGCCAGCAGTATGATACAGGCCTCGGGGACTGAAGCTTTCTTT,CASSMIQASGTEAFF
TRBV5-1,TRBD2,TRBJ2-1,-,TGCGCCAGCAGCTTGGCCCCTAGCGGGGCGAACCCGTACAATGAGCAGTTCTTC,CASSLAPSGANPYNEQFF
TRBV30,-,TRBJ2-7,-,TGTGCCTGGAGTGTGGTAGGCGGAACCTACGAGCAGTACTTC,CAWSVVGGTYEQYF
TRBV28,TRBD1,TRBJ2-1,-,TGTGCCAGCAGTTTAGGGACAGGGGGACGGAATGAGCAGTTCTTC,CASSLGTGGRNEQFF
TRBV7-9,-,TRBJ2-3,-,TGTGCCAGCAGCTCCTTCGAAGATACGCAGTATTTT,CASSSFEDTQYF
TRBV5-5,-,TRBJ1-4,-,TGTGCCAGCAGCGCCCACCATAGCAGGTCCCAAAAACTGTTTTTT,CASSAHHSRSQKLFF
TRBV2,-,TRBJ1-2,-,TGTGCCAGCATCCTCTATGGCTACACCTTC,CASILYGYTF
TRBV2,TRBD2,TRBJ2-5,-,TGTGCCAGCAGCGCCGGGACTAGCGCTTACCAAGAGACCCAGTACTTC,CASSAGTSAYQETQYF
TRBV2,-,TRBJ2-3,once,TGTGCCAGCAGACCTCCAGGGGATACGCAGTATTTT,CASRPPGDTQYF
TRBV6-6,-,TRBJ1-4,-,TGTGCCAGCAGTTACATGGAACGTGGGGAAAAACTGTTTTTT,CASSYMERGEKLFF
TRBV6-6,-,TRBJ1-5,once,TGTGCCAGCAGTTCGGATCAGCCCCAGCATTTT,CASSSDQPQHF